This T cell receptor beta chain was recorded in a study of T cell responses to AZD1222 COVID-19 vaccine. Study-level results: Targets within unmutated variant regions were reportedly found for nearly half of spike-specific TCRs. The repertoires were collected only after the peak T cell response. It should be noted that donors were predominantly white British and more often female, and clonal diversity was possibly underestimated. Spike-specific TCR depth and breadth grew after two AZD1222 doses.

The CDR3 has 17 residues. The ends were cut back, 0 bases at V and 4 bases at J, with 16 bases in the middle. CDR1 and CDR2 from the germline V gene are LGHNA and YNFKEQ. On this clone itself: Its antigen is undetermined.

Here immunoSEQ multiplex PCR was the method, and the copy in TCRdb shows in-frame clones only, minus some. The sample lists just under 90,000 clones, about 91% seen once, with about 9.4% in the top ten. Specimen: peripheral blood, collected on day 0 of MenACWY control vaccination. This TCR came from an adult in good health. V gene TRBV4-2 combines with J gene TRBJ1-3; no clear D. The CDR3 sequence is CASSQEDAGYGGNTIYF. The CDR3 coding sequence is TGTGCCAGCAGCCAAGAGGACGCGGGTTATGGCGGAAACACCATATATTTT.